This TCR beta chain was documented in a study of blood T cell repertoires in COVID-19 (TCRdb year 2020). The study in broad terms: The collaborator samples originated in the United States, Italy and Spain and spanned the acute and convalescent phases of COVID-19. A freely available public database, intended as a resource for researchers studying the immune response to SARS-CoV-2, is where the repertoires were released. The prospective study material was composed of cDNA or gDNA derived from T cells, B-cell-depleted T cells, or PBMCs. Where available, HLA class I and class II types were obtained from metadata supplied by the sample provider rather than from assay-based typing. Deeply sampled blood TCRbeta repertoires from subjects exposed to, actively infected with, or recovered from COVID-19 were included in the dataset. Nearly every sample came with metadata listing a de-identified subject ID, COVID-19 status, age in years and sex. Samples came from the ongoing ImmuneRACE study (first 160 participants) plus 1,254 subjects from 6 global collaborators. General study outcomes and caveats: How much clinical and demographic metadata was included differed by source and by participant, and the metadata was provided uncurated.

TCRbeta CDR3 regions were amplified from genomic DNA using the immunoSEQ Assay, a bias-controlled multiplex PCR. Per the original workflow: Within the assay, amplification of reference gene primers was used to estimate how many nucleated cells each sample contained. To quantify the absolute abundance of each unique TCRbeta CDR3 rearrangement, sequence reads were collapsed and filtered. For each sample, productive Simpson clonality was calculated by taking the square root of Simpson's diversity index across productive rearrangements. The immuneACCESS repertoire file appears here via TCRdb, limited to in-frame rearrangements. These files lack a portion of the clones; in checked studies, under half of the deficit traces to unresolved V genes, and the cause of the others is not known. V and J calls and clone size follow that table, whereas D and trimming were derived from the DNA. The sample data list about 390,000 clones, and about 90% of these were observed just once. The ten largest clones take up 2% to 2.5% of the sample.

Note on this clone: Its antigen is still unknown. No base quality values were provided; no much bigger clone lies one nucleotide off.

In Seattle, one collaborating source enrolled patients while the infection was active and tracked those patients longitudinally over the course of disease. The collaborating institutions used their own protocols to collect whole blood in K2EDTA tubes. For TCRbeta analysis, collaborator samples were shipped as frozen whole blood, as isolated PBMCs, or as DNA extracted from either sample type. Relative to germline, V is missing 5 bases and J is missing 0 bases, with 10 bases of the junction outside any gene match. There are 17 amino acids in the CDR3, from cysteine to phenylalanine inclusive. Here the CDR3 DNA is all that survives: 51 bases in frame from base 1. CDR1 and CDR2, looked up from the germline V gene, are SGHTA and FQGNSA.

The source is a woman in her fifties or sixties with COVID-19, enrolled during active disease. Sequenced material: peripheral blood. The chain links TRBV7-2 with TRBJ1-3, with TRBD1 identical over 7 junction bases. The CDR3 corresponds to CASSPLDRMISGNTIYF. The base sequence is TGTGCCAGCAGCCCACTGGACAGGATGATCTCTGGAAACACCATATATTTT. Supplemented by the reference TRBV7-2 and TRBJ1-3 proteins around the CDR3, the complete variable domain is GAGVSQSPSNKVTEKGKDVELRCDPISGHTALYWYRQSLGQGLEFLIYFQGNSAPDKSGLPSDRFSAERTGGSVSTLTIQRTQQEDSAVYLCASSPLDRMISGNTIYFGEGSWLTVV.